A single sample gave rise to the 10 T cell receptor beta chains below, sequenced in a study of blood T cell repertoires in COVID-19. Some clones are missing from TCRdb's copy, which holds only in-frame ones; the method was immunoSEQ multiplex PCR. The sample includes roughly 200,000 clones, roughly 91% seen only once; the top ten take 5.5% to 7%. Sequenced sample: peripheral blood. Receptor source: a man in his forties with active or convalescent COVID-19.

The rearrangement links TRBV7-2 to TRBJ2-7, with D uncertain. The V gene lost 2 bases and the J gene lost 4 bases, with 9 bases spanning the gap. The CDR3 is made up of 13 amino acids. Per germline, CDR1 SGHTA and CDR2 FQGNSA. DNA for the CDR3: TGTGCCAGCAGCTTATCACAGCTTTACGAGCAGTACTTC. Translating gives CASSLSQLYEQYF.

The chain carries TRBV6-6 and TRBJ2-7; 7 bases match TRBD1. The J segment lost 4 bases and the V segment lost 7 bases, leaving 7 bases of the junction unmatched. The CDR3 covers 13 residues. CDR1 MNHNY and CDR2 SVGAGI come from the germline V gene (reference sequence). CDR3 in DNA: TGTGCCAGCACCGGGACAGTTTATTACGAGCAGTACTTC. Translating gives CASTGTVYYEQYF.

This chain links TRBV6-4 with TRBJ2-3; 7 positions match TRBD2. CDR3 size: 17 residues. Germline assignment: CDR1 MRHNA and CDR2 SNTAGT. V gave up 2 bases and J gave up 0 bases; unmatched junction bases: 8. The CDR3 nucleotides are TGTGCCAGCAGTGACCGGCGGCGGCGGGGGAGCACAGATACGCAGTATTTT. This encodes CASSDRRRRGSTDTQYF.

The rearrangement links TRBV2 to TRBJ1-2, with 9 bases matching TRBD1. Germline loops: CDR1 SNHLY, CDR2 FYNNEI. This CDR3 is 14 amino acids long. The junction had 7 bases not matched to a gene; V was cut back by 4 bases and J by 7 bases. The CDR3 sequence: CASSVVQGATGYTF. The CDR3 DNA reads TGTGCCAGCAGTGTTGTACAGGGGGCAACTGGCTACACCTTC.

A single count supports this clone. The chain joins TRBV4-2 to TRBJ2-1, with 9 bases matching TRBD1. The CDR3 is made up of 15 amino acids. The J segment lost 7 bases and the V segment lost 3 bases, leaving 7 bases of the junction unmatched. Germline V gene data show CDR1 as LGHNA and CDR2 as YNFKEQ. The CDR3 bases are TGTGCCAGCAGCCACCCTGGGACAGGGAGGAATGAGCAGTTCTTC. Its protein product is CASSHPGTGRNEQFF.

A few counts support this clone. CDR3 bases: TGTGCCAGCAGCGACAGAGGTCGGGAGACGAATTCACCCCTCCACTTT. This encodes CASSDRGRETNSPLHF. The V gene is TRBV9, the J gene TRBJ1-6; D is uncertain. V was clipped by 3 bases and J by 7 bases, with 17 bases between them. CDR1 and CDR2 from the germline V gene are SGDLS and YYNGEE. The CDR3 runs to 16 residues. The full variable domain, rest sourced from reference TRBV9 and TRBJ1-6, is DSGVTQTPKHLITATGQRVTLRCSPRSGDLSVYWYQQSLDQGLQFLIQYYNGEERAKGNILERFSAQQFPDLHSELNLSSLELGDSALYFCASSDRGRETNSPLHFGNGTRLTVT.

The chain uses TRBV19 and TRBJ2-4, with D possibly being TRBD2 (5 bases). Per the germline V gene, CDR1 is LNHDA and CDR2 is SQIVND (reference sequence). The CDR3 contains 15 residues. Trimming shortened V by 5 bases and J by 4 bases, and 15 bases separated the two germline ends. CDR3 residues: CASSLPLREKNIQYF. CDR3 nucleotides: TGTGCCAGTAGTCTCCCACTGAGGGAGAAAAACATTCAGTACTTC.

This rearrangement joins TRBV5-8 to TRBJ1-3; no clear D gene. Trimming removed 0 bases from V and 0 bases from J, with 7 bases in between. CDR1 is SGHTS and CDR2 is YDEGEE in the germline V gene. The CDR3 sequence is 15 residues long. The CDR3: CASSLVRPSGNTIYF. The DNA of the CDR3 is TGTGCCAGCAGCTTGGTCAGGCCCTCTGGAAACACCATATATTTT. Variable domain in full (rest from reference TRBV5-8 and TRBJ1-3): EAGVTQSPTHLIKTRGQQATLRCSPISGHTSVYWYQQALGLGLQFLLWYDEGEERNRGNFPPRFSGRQFPNYSSELNVNALELEDSALYLCASSLVRPSGNTIYFGEGSWLTVV.

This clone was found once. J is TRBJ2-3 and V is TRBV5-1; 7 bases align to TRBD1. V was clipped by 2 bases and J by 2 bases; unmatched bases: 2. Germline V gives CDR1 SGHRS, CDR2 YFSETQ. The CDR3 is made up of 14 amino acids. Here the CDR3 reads CASSFGQDTDTQYF. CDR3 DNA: TGCGCCAGCAGCTTCGGACAGGACACAGATACGCAGTATTTT.

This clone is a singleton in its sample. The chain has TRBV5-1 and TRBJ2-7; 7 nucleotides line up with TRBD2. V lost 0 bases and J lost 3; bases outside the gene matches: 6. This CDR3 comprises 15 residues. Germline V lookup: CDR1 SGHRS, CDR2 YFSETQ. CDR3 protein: CASSLGRGGFYEQYF. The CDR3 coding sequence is TGCGCCAGCAGCTTGGGACGGGGAGGGTTCTACGAGCAGTACTTC.